The clone carrying this T cell receptor (beta chain) was counted a few times. The germline gives CDR1 SGHDT, CDR2 YYEEEE. The CDR3 runs 16 residues. J was trimmed by 7 bases and V by 2 bases; bases with no gene match: 5. This entry is derived from a study of T-cell reconstitution after alpha-beta-depleted transplantation in children. It was with unique molecular identifiers that the TCRbeta library was prepared. MiXCR was run by TCRdb on the PCR reads, yielding one entry per CDR3 protein. The sample lists a few hundred thousand distinct CDR3 sequences; 10% were seen once. The clonotype comes from a human donor who donated a stem cell graft to a child with acute lymphoblastic leukemia. The chain combines TRBV5-6 with TRBJ2-1; 14 bases fit TRBD2. Sequenced here: PBMCs from the stem cell graft donor, sampled from the stem cell graft. CDR3 amino acids: CASSFRTSGRNNEQFF. The DNA for the CDR3 is TGTGCCAGCAGCTTTAGGACTAGCGGGAGGAATAATGAGCAGTTCTTC.